The 14 T cell receptor beta chains reported below all come from one sample, sequenced in a study of blood T cell repertoires in COVID-19. Produced via immunoSEQ multiplex PCR; TCRdb's table is partial and in-frame only. The sample has about 300,000 clones, roughly 88% seen once. Sequencing was done on a sample of peripheral blood. All receptors come from a woman aged 50 to 60 with acute or convalescent COVID-19.

In this sample, this clone turned up a few times. This sequence joins TRBV4-2 and TRBJ1-2; 10 bases map to TRBD1. This CDR3 has 14 amino acids. Germline values: CDR1 LGHNA, CDR2 YNFKEQ. Unmatched junction bases numbered 3, after V lost 1 base and J lost 7 bases. CDR3 amino acids: CASSQAGQGSGYTF. CDR3 coding DNA: TGTGCCAGCAGCCAAGCGGGACAGGGGAGTGGCTACACCTTC.

This chain joins TRBV6-5 and TRBJ2-6; 8 positions match TRBD1. The CDR3 is 15 residues long. J was trimmed by 2 bases and V by 6 bases; bases with no gene match: 3. From germline, CDR1 is MNHEY and CDR2 SVGAGI. The CDR3 loop reads CASRRQGTGANVLTF. The CDR3 coding sequence is TGTGCCAGCAGACGACAGGGGACTGGGGCCAACGTCCTGACTTTC.

V is TRBV15 and J is TRBJ2-7, with 10 positions matching TRBD2. Trimming cost V 3 bases and J 0 bases; bases outside gene matches: 5. This CDR3 region has 16 residues. The germline gives CDR1 LNHNV, CDR2 YYDKDF (reference sequence). The CDR3 DNA sequence: TGTGCCACCAGCAGCCATCGGACTAGCGGCTCCTACGAGCAGTACTTC. Translating gives CATSSHRTSGSYEQYF.

This sequence joins TRBV25-1 and TRBJ2-3, with D perhaps TRBD2 (6 bases). The germline V gene has CDR1 MGHDK and CDR2 SYGVNS. The CDR3 runs 17 residues. The germline V and J ends were trimmed by 3 bases and 1 base, with 17 bases remaining between them. CDR3 region: CASSESRGGTRTDTQYF. For the CDR3, the DNA is TGTGCCAGCAGTGAGAGTCGTGGCGGGACGCGCACAGATACGCAGTATTTT.

The chain carries TRBV19 and TRBJ2-2, with a weak D call TRBD1 (6 bases). Germline V gene data show CDR1 as LNHDA and CDR2 as SQIVND (reference sequence). Trimming took 6 bases from V and 6 from J, leaving 11 bases between them. This CDR3 is built from 13 residues. The CDR3 sequence: CASRTGLPGELFF. For the CDR3, the DNA is TGTGCCAGTAGAACAGGGCTCCCCGGGGAGCTGTTTTTT.

J is TRBJ1-1 and V is TRBV2; 10 nucleotides line up with TRBD1. The ends lost 7 bases at V and 4 bases at J; junction bases unmatched: 12. Germline lookup yields CDR1 SNHLY and CDR2 FYNNEI. The CDR3 is 16 residues long. The CDR3 sequence is CASIRDRGFRITEAFF. The CDR3 bases are TGTGCCAGCATAAGGGACAGGGGTTTTCGGATCACTGAAGCTTTCTTT.

This sequence joins TRBV6-5 and TRBJ1-1; 10 bases agree with TRBD1. V shed 7 bases and J 5 bases; nucleotides not matched to a gene: 10. The CDR3 loop spans 15 amino acids. Germline-derived CDR1 and CDR2 are MNHEY and SVGAGI. The CDR3 protein is CASKTTGTGETEAFF. The CDR3 nucleotides are TGTGCCAGCAAAACAACGGGGACAGGGGAAACTGAAGCTTTCTTT.

This chain links TRBV7-2 with TRBJ2-7; 9 positions match TRBD2. This CDR3 is 15 amino acids long. Looked up from germline, CDR1 is SGHTA and CDR2 is FQGNSA. The V segment lost 6 bases and the J segment 5 bases; nucleotides outside the gene matches: 11. CDR3 loop: CASRDTGTSSNEQYF. In DNA, the CDR3 is TGTGCCAGCAGGGACACCGGGACTAGCTCAAACGAGCAGTACTTC.

The chain combines TRBV18 with TRBJ2-7; 10 nucleotides agree with TRBD2. V lost 0 bases and J lost 3; bases outside the gene matches: 5. CDR1 KGHSH and CDR2 LQKENI come from the germline V gene. CDR3 length: 16 residues. The CDR3 region is CASSPPRASGSYEQYF. The CDR3 DNA is TGTGCCAGCTCACCACCACGAGCTAGCGGGAGCTACGAGCAGTACTTC.

This chain uses TRBV28 with TRBJ1-5; unclear D gene. The CDR3 is made up of 12 amino acids. V was cut by 8 bases and J by 5 bases, with 10 bases left in between. Germline assignment: CDR1 MDHEN and CDR2 SYDVKM. The CDR3 is CASPRGDQPQHF. The CDR3 DNA reads TGTGCCAGCCCACGAGGTGATCAGCCCCAGCATTTT.

The chain has TRBV7-2 and TRBJ2-5; 9 bases line up with TRBD1. Germline V gene data show CDR1 as SGHTA and CDR2 as FQGNSA. The CDR3 length is 16 residues. After removal of 5 bases from V and 2 bases from J, the junction contained 9 bases not matched to a gene. The CDR3 region is CASSTSDRGGQETQYF. For the CDR3, the DNA is TGTGCCAGCAGCACCTCGGACAGGGGAGGACAAGAGACCCAGTACTTC.

The rearrangement joins TRBV18 to TRBJ1-2, with D possibly matching TRBD1 (5 bases). From germline, CDR1 is KGHSH and CDR2 LQKENI. There are 16 residues in the CDR3. Trimming left V 10 bases short and J 4 bases short, with 25 bases between. DNA for the CDR3: TGTGCCACCCTTTCCAACGCGGGGGATCGGGGCTATGGCTACACCTTC. Its translation is CATLSNAGDRGYGYTF.

The chain links TRBV7-9 to TRBJ1-4, with D unclear. There are 15 residues in the CDR3. The V gene lost 1 base and the J gene lost 5 bases, with 11 bases spanning the gap. Germline V gene sequence: CDR1 SEHNR, CDR2 FQNEAQ (reference sequence). CDR3 nucleotides: TGTGCCAGCAGCTTAGAGGGAGGGCCCAATGAAAAACTGTTTTTT. This gives the protein CASSLEGGPNEKLFF.

V and J are TRBV6-5 and TRBJ2-7; 10 bases map to TRBD2. This CDR3 has 14 residues. After removal of 10 bases from V and 1 base from J, the junction contained 7 bases not matched to a gene. CDR1 MNHEY and CDR2 SVGAGI come from the germline V gene. The CDR3 region is CATNLAGGSYEQYF. CDR3 DNA: TGTGCCACCAACTTAGCGGGAGGATCCTACGAGCAGTACTTC.